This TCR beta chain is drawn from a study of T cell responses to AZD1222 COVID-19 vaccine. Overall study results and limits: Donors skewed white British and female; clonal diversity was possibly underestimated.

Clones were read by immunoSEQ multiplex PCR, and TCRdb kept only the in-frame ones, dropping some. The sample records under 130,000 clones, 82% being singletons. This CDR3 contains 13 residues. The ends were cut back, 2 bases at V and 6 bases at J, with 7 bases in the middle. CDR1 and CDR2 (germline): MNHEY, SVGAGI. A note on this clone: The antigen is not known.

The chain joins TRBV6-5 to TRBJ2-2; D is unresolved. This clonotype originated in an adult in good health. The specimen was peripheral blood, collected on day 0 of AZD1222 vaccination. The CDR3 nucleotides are TGTGCCAGCAGTTACGATGTAGCCGGGGAGCTGTTTTTT. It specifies CASSYDVAGELFF.